One and the same sample provided the 16 T cell receptor beta chains below, sequenced in a study of CD8 T cells in Susac syndrome. It was with random hexamers that roughly 0.5 to 1 ug RNA was reverse transcribed. TCRdb analysed the immunoSEQ multiplex PCR reads with MiXCR anew, one entry per CDR3 protein. The repertoire has under 200,000 distinct CDR3 sequences, roughly 95% of them found once; the top ten carry less than 0.15%. Sample: CD4+ T cells from PBMCs. The receptors here all came from a human donor with Susac syndrome.

The CDR3 protein is CASRSQKRVLNEQFF. As DNA, the CDR3 is TGTGCCAGCAGGTCTCAAAAAAGGGTGTTGAATGAGCAGTTCTTC. V is TRBV12-3 or TRBV12-4 and J is TRBJ2-1; D is unresolved. V lost 6 bases and J 7 bases, leaving 19 bases between the germline ends. This CDR3 region has 15 residues.

The chain combines TRBV7-2 with TRBJ2-2; 7 bases fit TRBD2. The CDR3 has 14 amino acids. Germline V gene sequence: CDR1 SGHTA, CDR2 FQGNSA. Trimming took 6 bases from V and 0 from J; bases not matched to a gene: 1. This CDR3 is CASRGGTNTGELFF. In DNA form, the CDR3 reads TGTGCCAGCAGGGGGGGGACGAACACCGGGGAGCTGTTTTTT.

This rearrangement joins TRBV7-8 to TRBJ2-1; 10 nucleotides align to TRBD2. The CDR3 covers 14 residues. From germline, CDR1 is SGHVS and CDR2 FQNEAQ. The ends lost 1 base at V and 7 bases at J; junction bases unmatched: 1. CDR3 in amino acids: CASSLERGGNEQFF. The DNA of the CDR3 is TGTGCCAGCAGCTTAGAGCGGGGGGGGAATGAGCAGTTCTTC.

This chain connects TRBV2 to TRBJ2-1; 11 nucleotides match TRBD2. After removal of 4 bases from V and 0 bases from J, the junction contained 5 bases not matched to a gene. Germline V CDR1 and CDR2: SNHLY, FYNNEI. The CDR3 contains 17 residues. The CDR3 DNA reads TGTGCCAGCAGTGGGAACCTAGCGGGAGGCTCCTACAATGAGCAGTTCTTC. Translation: CASSGNLAGGSYNEQFF.

The chain is built from TRBV19 and TRBJ1-1; no clear D. The CDR3 sequence is 15 residues long. Trimming took 7 bases from V and 3 from J, leaving 18 bases between them. Germline assignment: CDR1 LNHDA and CDR2 SQIVND (reference sequence). CDR3 coding DNA: TGTGCCAGTACTCCCGGGATCCGTGGGGACACTGAAGCTTTCTTT. This sequence encodes CASTPGIRGDTEAFF.

The gene calls are TRBV20-1 and TRBJ2-1; either TRBD1 or TRBD2 may fit D (6 bases each). The germline CDR1 and CDR2 sequences are DFQATT and SNEGSKA (reference sequence). The CDR3 spans 15 residues. Trimming pared 3 bases from V and 0 bases from J, leaving 12 bases between. As DNA, the CDR3 is TGCAGTGCTAGTCGGGGGCCAGGCTCCTACAATGAGCAGTTCTTC. It yields the protein CSASRGPGSYNEQFF.

The CDR3 loop reads CASSYSDRIEKLFF. The DNA for the CDR3 is TGTGCCAGCAGTTACTCGGACAGGATTGAAAAACTGTTTTTT. This rearrangement joins TRBV6-2 or TRBV6-3 to TRBJ1-4, with 7 bases lining up with TRBD1. Germline CDR1 reads MNHEY; CDR2 reads SVGEGT. The junction had 2 bases not matched to a gene; V was cut back by 0 bases and J by 7 bases. This CDR3 has 14 amino acids.

V and J are TRBV14 and TRBJ1-1; the match to TRBD1 covers 8 bases. The V segment lost 3 bases and the J segment 1 base; nucleotides outside the gene matches: 7. Germline V gene sequence: CDR1 SGHDN, CDR2 FVKESK. The CDR3 has 16 amino acids. The CDR3, as DNA: TGTGCCAGCAGCCAGGCCAGGGGGCTAACGAACACTGAAGCTTTCTTT. Its protein product is CASSQARGLTNTEAFF.

The gene calls are TRBV4-2 and TRBJ1-2, with D perhaps TRBD1 (6 bases). This CDR3 has 14 amino acids. V lost 0 bases to trimming and J lost 6 bases, with 11 bases between them. Germline loops: CDR1 LGHNA, CDR2 YNFKEQ. CDR3 bases: TGTGCCAGCAGCCAAGAATGGACAGTGGATGGCTACACCTTC. Residues: CASSQEWTVDGYTF.

The chain links TRBV14 to TRBJ2-1; 11 bases are shared with TRBD2. CDR1 and CDR2 (germline): SGHDN, FVKESK. Trimming cost V 1 base and J 15 bases; bases outside gene matches: 8. CDR3 size: 14 residues. The CDR3 DNA reads as TGTGCCAGCAGCCAAGCCCAGCTAGCGGGGGGACCGTTCTTC. This encodes CASSQAQLAGGPFF.

V usage is TRBV15 and J usage is TRBJ1-2; no clear D. V lost 0 bases and J 2 bases, leaving 10 bases between the germline ends. Germline-derived CDR1 and CDR2 are LNHNV and YYDKDF (reference sequence). The CDR3 spans 15 residues. The CDR3: CATSREVSENYGYTF. CDR3 bases: TGTGCCACCAGCAGAGAGGTATCCGAAAACTATGGCTACACCTTC.

The V gene is TRBV12-3 or TRBV12-4, the J gene TRBJ1-1, with TRBD1 identical over 7 bases. This CDR3 has 14 residues. The V segment lost 6 bases and the J segment 6 bases; nucleotides outside the gene matches: 10. This chain's CDR3 is CASRWDSRSPEAFF. The CDR3 DNA reads TGTGCCAGCAGGTGGGACAGTCGGTCCCCTGAAGCTTTCTTT.

V usage is TRBV20-1 and J usage is TRBJ2-1; the D is unclear. In germline, CDR1 is DFQATT, CDR2 SNEGSKA (reference sequence). V lost 3 bases and J lost 10, with 7 bases in between. CDR3 length: 10 residues. CDR3 sequence: CSASLGEQFF. The CDR3 DNA sequence: TGCAGTGCTAGTCTAGGGGAGCAGTTCTTC.

This clonotype was recorded only once. The rearrangement joins TRBV3-1 to TRBJ2-7; D is uncertain. The CDR3 is 12 residues long. V dropped 2 bases and J dropped 7 bases, with 9 bases sitting between them. CDR1 and CDR2 from the germline V gene are LGHDT and YNNKEL (reference sequence). CDR3 in amino acids: CASSQLGGEQYF. DNA for the CDR3: TGTGCCAGCAGCCAATTGGGCGGAGAGCAGTACTTC.

The V gene is TRBV28, the J gene TRBJ2-7, with D hard to call. V was clipped by 2 bases and J by 4 bases, with 9 bases between them. Germline V CDR1 and CDR2: MDHEN, SYDVKM. There are 13 residues in the CDR3. The CDR3 protein is CASSLGWAYEQYV. Written as DNA, the CDR3 is TGTGCCAGCAGTTTAGGATGGGCGTACGAGCAGTACGTC.

In DNA, the CDR3 is TGTGCCACCAGTGGAGGTCGACTAGCGGGGTCCTACGAGCAGTACGTC. Its protein is CATSGGRLAGSYEQYV. The chain joins TRBV24-1 to TRBJ2-7, with 11 bases lining up with TRBD2. This CDR3 contains 16 residues. The germline CDR1 and CDR2 sequences are KGHDR and SFDVKD. After removal of 5 bases from V and 1 base from J, the junction contained 6 bases not matched to a gene.